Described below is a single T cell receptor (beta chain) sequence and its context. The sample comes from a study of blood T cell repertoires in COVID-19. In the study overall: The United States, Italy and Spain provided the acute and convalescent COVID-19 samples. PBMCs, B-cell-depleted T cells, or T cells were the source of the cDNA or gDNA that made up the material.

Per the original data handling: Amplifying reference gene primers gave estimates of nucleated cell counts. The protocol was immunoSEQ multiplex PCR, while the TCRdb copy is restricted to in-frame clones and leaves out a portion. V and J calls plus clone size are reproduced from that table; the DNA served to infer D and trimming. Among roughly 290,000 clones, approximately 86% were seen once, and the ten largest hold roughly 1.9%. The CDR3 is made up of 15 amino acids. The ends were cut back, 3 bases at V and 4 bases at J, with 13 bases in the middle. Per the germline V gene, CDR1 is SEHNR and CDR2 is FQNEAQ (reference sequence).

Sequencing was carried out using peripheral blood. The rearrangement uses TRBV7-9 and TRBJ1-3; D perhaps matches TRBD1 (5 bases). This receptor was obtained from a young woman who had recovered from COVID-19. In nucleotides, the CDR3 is TGTGCCAGCAGCTTGGCGGAGGGGCAAGGAAACACCATATATTTT. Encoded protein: CASSLAEGQGNTIYF.